A single sample gave rise to the 26 T cell receptor beta chains below, sequenced in a study of T cells in tuberculosis. Using immunoSEQ multiplex PCR, the repertoire was profiled, and TCRdb retains in-frame clones only, with some absent. The data show 5,000 to 5,500 clones, approximately 97% seen once. The time point: new active TB diagnosis, blood taken before or within 7 days of starting treatment. This material consisted of PBMCs, taken at tuberculosis diagnosis. These receptors all come from an adult with tuberculosis.

The V gene is TRBV28, the J gene TRBJ1-3; D gene uncertain. The CDR3 is 16 residues long. V dropped 8 bases and J dropped 0 bases, with 17 bases sitting between them. Germline V gene sequence: CDR1 MDHEN, CDR2 SYDVKM. The CDR3 DNA reads TGTGCCAGCTTAACGGGAGGGTCCTACTCTGGAAACACCATATATTTT. It translates to CASLTGGSYSGNTIYF.

The V and J genes are TRBV9 and TRBJ2-3, with 10 nucleotides matching TRBD2. CDR3 length: 16 residues. V shed 3 bases and J 2 bases; nucleotides not matched to a gene: 6. Germline assignment: CDR1 SGDLS and CDR2 YYNGEE. CDR3 sequence (DNA): TGTGCCAGCAGCGAGGGAGCGGGGGGGCCCACAGATACGCAGTATTTT. It codes for CASSEGAGGPTDTQYF.

V gene TRBV30 combines with J gene TRBJ1-5; TRBD1 agrees at 7 bases. Germline CDR1 is GTSNPN and CDR2 is SVGIG (reference sequence). Losses at the gene ends were 1 base for V and 3 bases for J; bases not matched to a gene: 21. The CDR3 contains 20 residues. CDR3 in amino acids: CAWSATYRTGRVLPNQPQHF. CDR3 nucleotides: TGTGCCTGGAGTGCTACGTACCGGACAGGTAGAGTACTCCCCAATCAGCCCCAGCATTTT.

The chain combines TRBV16 with TRBJ1-4; a weak D match, TRBD1 (5 bases). V dropped 0 bases and J dropped 5 bases, with 13 bases sitting between them. CDR3 length: 16 residues. The V gene's germline CDR1 is KGHSY and CDR2 FQNENV. Here the CDR3 reads CASSQSRGVMNEKLFF. The CDR3, as DNA: TGTGCCAGCAGCCAATCTAGGGGCGTCATGAATGAAAAACTGTTTTTT.

The CDR3 region has the DNA TGTGCCACCTCGGGGGAGGGGAGAGGCACTGAAGCTTTCTTT. This codes for CATSGEGRGTEAFF. V and J are TRBV15 and TRBJ1-1; a weak D match, TRBD1 (5 bases). V was cut by 8 bases and J by 4 bases, with 17 bases left in between. Germline V gives CDR1 LNHNV, CDR2 YYDKDF (reference sequence). The CDR3 loop spans 14 amino acids.

This clone came up once. The chain carries TRBV2 and TRBJ1-4, with TRBD1 matching over 9 bases. This CDR3 is built from 14 residues. Germline V gene sequence: CDR1 SNHLY, CDR2 FYNNEI. V shed 5 bases and J 7 bases; nucleotides not matched to a gene: 5. The CDR3 sequence: CASSSQGAREKLFF. The CDR3 DNA reads as TGTGCCAGCAGTTCACAGGGGGCGCGTGAAAAACTGTTTTTT.

The CDR3 nucleotides read TGCGCCAGCAGCTTAAACGGCGGACAGAATGAAAAACTGTTTTTT. This sequence encodes CASSLNGGQNEKLFF. The V gene is TRBV5-1, the J gene TRBJ1-4; D perhaps matches TRBD1 (6 bases). The germline V gene has CDR1 SGHRS and CDR2 YFSETQ. The CDR3 contains 15 residues. V was cut by 2 bases and J by 5 bases, with 13 bases left in between.

The gene calls are TRBV14 and TRBJ1-4; tentative D call: TRBD1 (5 bases). The germline gives CDR1 SGHDN, CDR2 FVKESK. The V gene lost 4 bases and the J gene lost 0 bases, with 6 bases spanning the gap. This CDR3 comprises 14 residues. The CDR3 bases are TGTGCCAGCAGCCCCAGGGCAACTAATGAAAAACTGTTTTTT. Translating gives CASSPRATNEKLFF.

The chain uses TRBV19 and TRBJ1-1, with D possibly being TRBD1 (5 bases). The V end lost 5 bases, the J end lost 4 bases, and 17 bases lay between the germline ends. There are 15 residues in the CDR3. The germline V gene has CDR1 LNHDA and CDR2 SQIVND (reference sequence). CDR3 sequence reads: CASSSYGGSGTEAFF. Written as DNA, the CDR3 is TGTGCCAGTAGTTCTTACGGGGGTTCCGGCACTGAAGCTTTCTTT.

This clone was recorded once. The V gene is TRBV9, the J gene TRBJ2-5; tentatively, D is TRBD1 (6 bases). Between the trimmed V and J ends, which lost 4 bases and 5 bases, there was a span of 24 bases. CDR1 and CDR2 from the germline V gene are SGDLS and YYNGEE. The CDR3 contains 17 residues. The CDR3 protein is CASSPVVLMGAEETQYF. DNA for the CDR3: TGTGCCAGCAGCCCGGTAGTCCTAATGGGGGCGGAGGAGACCCAGTACTTC.

This clone was seen once. This chain links TRBV30 with TRBJ1-2, with D possibly TRBD1 on 5 matching bases. V lost 2 bases, J lost 8 bases, and 12 bases lay in between. This CDR3 is 12 amino acids long. Germline V gene sequence: CDR1 GTSNPN, CDR2 SVGIG (reference sequence). CDR3 in amino acids: CAWSPRGVGYTF. For the CDR3, the DNA is TGTGCCTGGAGTCCTAGGGGTGTGGGCTACACCTTC.

The rearrangement links TRBV6-1 to TRBJ1-6; weak D call: TRBD1 (6 bases). The CDR3 is made up of 13 amino acids. V lost 5 bases and J 13 bases, leaving 15 bases between the germline ends. Germline CDR1 reads MNHNS; CDR2 reads SASEGT. CDR3 protein: CASSFAGAFPLHF. The CDR3 coding sequence is TGTGCCAGCAGTTTTGCGGGGGCTTTCCCCCTCCACTTT.

The J gene is TRBJ2-3, the V gene TRBV6-5, with 11 bases identical to TRBD2. There are 14 residues in the CDR3. The V gene's germline CDR1 is MNHEY and CDR2 SVGAGI. Trimming took 7 bases from V and 7 from J; bases not matched to a gene: 7. The CDR3: CASKASGGRNTQYF. Here the CDR3 DNA reads TGTGCCAGCAAGGCTAGCGGGGGGAGGAATACGCAGTATTTT.

The chain couples TRBV6-6 to TRBJ2-1, with 8 bases identical to TRBD2. CDR3 length equals 14 residues. V trimming: 4 bases; J trimming: 1 base; junction bases outside the gene matches: 0. Germline-derived CDR1 and CDR2 are MNHNY and SVGAGI (reference sequence). CDR3 nucleotides: TGTGCCAGCAGTTTAGCGGGGTCCTACAATGAGCAGTTCTTC. Translation: CASSLAGSYNEQFF.

A single count supports this clone. The rearrangement uses TRBV10-3 and TRBJ2-3, with 11 bases matching TRBD2. Per the germline V gene, CDR1 is ENHRY and CDR2 is SYGVKD. The ends lost 8 bases at V and 3 bases at J; junction bases unmatched: 10. The CDR3 totals 16 residues. CDR3: CAIRGLAGGGTDTQYF. The CDR3 DNA reads as TGTGCCATCCGGGGGCTAGCGGGGGGAGGGACAGATACGCAGTATTTT.

This chain joins TRBV7-7 and TRBJ2-5, with D tentatively TRBD1 (6 bases). The CDR3 runs 14 residues. Trimming took off 6 bases at V and 4 bases at J, with 15 bases between the two ends. CDR1 SSHAT and CDR2 FNYEAQ come from the germline V gene (reference sequence). As DNA, the CDR3 is TGTGCCAGCAGTTTGGGGACATCCCGAGAGACCCAGTACTTC. Amino acids: CASSLGTSRETQYF.

The chain recombines TRBV19 with TRBJ1-2; 8 nucleotides agree with TRBD1. The germline V gene encodes CDR1 LNHDA and CDR2 SQIVND (reference sequence). The CDR3 spans 15 residues. Trimming removed 4 bases from V and 4 bases from J; junction bases left unmatched: 8. The DNA of the CDR3 is TGTGCCAGTAGTACCGGGACAGGACCGGGCTATGGCTACACCTTC. Amino acids: CASSTGTGPGYGYTF.

V and J are TRBV4-1 and TRBJ1-2; 10 bases align to TRBD1. Germline-derived CDR1 and CDR2 are MGHRA and YSYEKL. With 0 bases clipped from V and 8 bases from J, the junction kept 9 bases outside the gene matches. The CDR3 is 16 amino acids. This CDR3 is CASSQERVRQGAGYTF. The CDR3 DNA sequence: TGCGCCAGCAGCCAAGAAAGGGTTCGACAGGGGGCCGGCTACACCTTC.

The V gene is TRBV6-1, the J gene TRBJ2-1, with 7 bases aligning to TRBD2. The CDR3 sequence is 11 residues long. Unmatched junction bases numbered 4, after V lost 10 bases and J lost 7 bases. CDR1 MNHNS and CDR2 SASEGT come from the germline V gene. This CDR3 is CAIMGGNEQFF. In nucleotides, the CDR3 is TGTGCCATTATGGGGGGGAATGAGCAGTTCTTC.

The V gene is TRBV2, the J gene TRBJ1-1; D might be TRBD1 (6 bases). V was shortened by 8 bases and J by 5 bases, with 9 bases between the two germline ends. This CDR3 comprises 11 residues. Germline V lookup: CDR1 SNHLY, CDR2 FYNNEI. DNA of the CDR3: TGTGCCAGCGGGGGGGCGACTGAAGCTTTCTTT. This encodes CASGGATEAFF.

The gene calls are TRBV5-1 and TRBJ2-3, with 8 bases lining up with TRBD2. Germline lookup yields CDR1 SGHRS and CDR2 YFSETQ. The CDR3 contains 16 residues. Trimming took 0 bases from V and 0 from J; bases not matched to a gene: 3. The CDR3 loop is CASSLAGGPSTDTQYF. CDR3 DNA sequence: TGCGCCAGCAGCTTGGCGGGGGGGCCTAGCACAGATACGCAGTATTTT. The complete variable domain, with remaining parts taken from reference TRBV5-1 and TRBJ2-3, reads KAGVTQTPRYLIKTRGQQVTLSCSPISGHRSVSWYQQTPGQGLQFLFEYFSETQRNKGNFPGRFSGRQFSNSRSEMNVSTLELGDSALYLCASSLAGGPSTDTQYFGPGTRLTVL.

This chain uses TRBV4-1 with TRBJ1-2; 9 bases line up with TRBD1. The CDR3 is 15 amino acids. J lost 4 bases, V lost 3 bases, and 6 bases had no gene match. The germline gives CDR1 MGHRA, CDR2 YSYEKL. The CDR3 loop reads CASSQGTGRIYGYTF. DNA for the CDR3: TGCGCCAGCAGCCAGGGGACAGGGAGGATCTATGGCTACACCTTC.

The V call is TRBV7-2, the J call TRBJ2-1; 8 bases align to TRBD2. J was trimmed by 8 bases and V by 2 bases; bases with no gene match: 8. The CDR3 loop spans 15 amino acids. Looked up from germline, CDR1 is SGHTA and CDR2 is FQGNSA. The CDR3 nucleotides are TGTGCCAGCAGCTTATACAGCGGGAGTGATGATGAGCAGTTCTTC. It encodes CASSLYSGSDDEQFF.

V gene TRBV7-8 combines with J gene TRBJ1-2, with 9 bases fitting TRBD1. This CDR3 is built from 15 residues. In germline, CDR1 is SGHVS, CDR2 FQNEAQ. The V and J ends lost 2 bases and 7 bases, in that order; junction bases with no gene match: 8. This chain's CDR3 is CASSLTTGTGPGYTF. Written as DNA, the CDR3 is TGTGCCAGCAGCTTAACAACCGGGACAGGGCCTGGCTACACCTTC.

V is TRBV5-1 and J is TRBJ2-5; tentatively, D is TRBD1 (5 bases). The CDR3 covers 14 residues. V was trimmed by 6 bases and J by 5 bases, leaving 17 bases between them. Germline V CDR1 and CDR2: SGHRS, YFSETQ. CDR3 nucleotide sequence: TGCGCCAGCATTCAAGGGGCCCTCCGGGAGACCCAGTACTTC. It yields the protein CASIQGALRETQYF. The complete variable domain, with remaining parts taken from reference TRBV5-1 and TRBJ2-5, reads KAGVTQTPRYLIKTRGQQVTLSCSPISGHRSVSWYQQTPGQGLQFLFEYFSETQRNKGNFPGRFSGRQFSNSRSEMNVSTLELGDSALYLCASIQGALRETQYFGPGTRLLVL.

V usage is TRBV4-1 and J usage is TRBJ2-5; 9 bases agree with TRBD2. With V trimmed by 2 bases and J by 6 bases, 13 bases remained unmatched. The germline V gene encodes CDR1 MGHRA and CDR2 YSYEKL. The length of the CDR3 is 17 residues. The CDR3, as DNA: TGCGCCAGCAGCCAAACTAGTGCAGCGGGAGGCAAAAAGACCCAGTACTTC. Encoded protein: CASSQTSAAGGKKTQYF.